The 21 T cell receptor beta chains in this list originate from one sample, sequenced in a study of blood T cells in healthy people across ages. Using a J-beta primer mix together with a sample-barcoded 5' primer, a second PCR was run for roughly 7 to 12 cycles. MiXCR, applied by TCRdb to the 5' RACE reads, yields one record per CDR3 protein. Seen here are about a million distinct CDR3 sequences, approximately 38% observed once, and the top ten hold approximately 14%. Sequences were obtained from blood. The receptors come from a man in his late teens or twenties in good health.

CDR3 in amino acids: CASSPGRGVQETQYF. The CDR3 nucleotides read TGTGCCAGCAGCCCCGGGCGTGGGGTCCAAGAGACCCAGTACTTC. This sequence joins TRBV7-9 and TRBJ2-5; D is unclear. V lost 5 bases and J 1 base, leaving 14 bases between the germline ends. Germline V gives CDR1 SEHNR, CDR2 FQNEAQ (reference sequence). The CDR3 covers 15 residues.

The chain employs TRBV20-1 and TRBJ2-7; no definite D call. There are 11 residues in the CDR3. CDR1 DFQATT and CDR2 SNEGSKA come from the germline V gene (reference sequence). Trimming removed 1 base from V and 5 bases from J, with 6 bases in between. CDR3 nucleotide sequence: TGCAGTGCTAGAGCTCAGGACGAGCAGTACTTC. Its protein is CSARAQDEQYF.

The chain carries TRBV4-2 and TRBJ2-2; 7 nucleotides match TRBD1. The germline V gene encodes CDR1 LGHNA and CDR2 YNFKEQ. The CDR3 has 16 residues. The J segment lost 5 bases and the V segment lost 0 bases, leaving 6 bases of the junction unmatched. The CDR3 bases are TGTGCCAGCAGCCAAGAGGCGGTCAGGGGGACCGGGGAGCTGTTTTTT. The encoded protein is CASSQEAVRGTGELFF.

The chain links TRBV20-1 to TRBJ2-1, with D perhaps TRBD2 (5 bases). This CDR3 has 14 residues. V lost 7 bases to trimming and J lost 0 bases, with 13 bases between them. The germline V gene encodes CDR1 DFQATT and CDR2 SNEGSKA (reference sequence). This CDR3 is CSGDERTSYNEQFF. CDR3 coding DNA: TGCAGTGGTGACGAGCGGACCTCCTACAATGAGCAGTTCTTC.

The rearrangement links TRBV4-2 to TRBJ2-7; D may match TRBD1 or TRBD2 (5 bases each). CDR3 length equals 13 residues. Trimming pared 5 bases from V and 7 bases from J, leaving 15 bases between. Germline assignment: CDR1 LGHNA and CDR2 YNFKEQ. CDR3: CASSVRGLGEQYF. The CDR3 DNA reads as TGTGCCAGCAGCGTCCGGGGCCTCGGGGAGCAGTACTTC.

This chain uses TRBV20-1 with TRBJ1-2, with D unclear. The germline V gene encodes CDR1 DFQATT and CDR2 SNEGSKA (reference sequence). Trimming removed 5 bases at V and 7 bases at J, with 17 bases between. The length of the CDR3 is 13 residues. The CDR3 here is CSAGNKAAGGYTF. In DNA, the CDR3 is TGCAGTGCTGGAAATAAGGCTGCCGGTGGCTACACCTTC.

CDR3 DNA: TGTGCCAGCAGTTCCCGGTTGGACAGGGCATACGAGCAGTACTTC. This gives the protein CASSSRLDRAYEQYF. The rearrangement uses TRBV2 and TRBJ2-5, with TRBD1 matching 8 bases. The J call is uncertain, as TRBJ2-7 better fits the DNA end. There are 15 residues in the CDR3. Germline V gene data show CDR1 as SNHLY and CDR2 as FYNNEI.

The V call is TRBV7-2, the J call TRBJ1-4; D is perhaps TRBD1 (5 bases). V lost 2 bases to trimming and J lost 8 bases, with 15 bases between them. The CDR3 totals 15 residues. Germline V gives CDR1 SGHTA, CDR2 FQGNSA. The CDR3 sequence is CASSLNPQRDEKLFF. The DNA of the CDR3 is TGTGCCAGCAGCTTAAATCCTCAAAGGGACGAAAAACTGTTTTTT.

This clonotype was observed a handful of times. The gene calls are TRBV27 and TRBJ2-3; D gene ambiguous. Per germline, CDR1 MNHEY and CDR2 SMNVEV (reference sequence). V gave up 0 bases and J gave up 2 bases, with 12 bases separating them. The CDR3 spans 16 residues. The CDR3 DNA sequence: TGTGCCAGCAGTTTATCGACTCGGCGGACCACAGATACGCAGTATTTT. This encodes CASSLSTRRTTDTQYF.

This clonotype was seen a handful of times. V gene TRBV2 combines with J gene TRBJ1-2; D not resolved. This CDR3 comprises 13 residues. Germline V lookup: CDR1 SNHLY, CDR2 FYNNEI. The V and J ends lost 6 bases and 2 bases respectively, with 10 bases between them. The CDR3 coding sequence is TGTGCCAGCAGCGGACGGCAGAACTATGGCTACACCTTC. Its protein is CASSGRQNYGYTF.

Concerning this clonotype itself: A junction end diverges from the germline sequence, so it may reflect a read error. The CDR3 DNA reads TGTGCTAGCAGCCTACGAGGGAGGGGACTCGGAAATGAGCAGTACTTC. Its protein is CASSLRGRGLGNEQYF. The rearrangement uses TRBV7-7 and TRBJ2-7; 7 bases line up with TRBD2. Germline values: CDR1 SSHAT, CDR2 FNYEAQ (reference sequence). CDR3 length: 16 residues.

The J gene is TRBJ2-7, the V gene TRBV12-3 or TRBV12-4; D gene uncertain. There are 15 residues in the CDR3. V dropped 1 base and J dropped 7 bases, with 17 bases sitting between them. CDR3: CASSLGDSVPNEQYF. The DNA for the CDR3 is TGTGCCAGCAGTTTAGGTGACTCTGTTCCCAATGAGCAGTACTTC.

This chain links TRBV2 with TRBJ1-2, with a tentative D call TRBD1 (6 bases). Germline V lookup: CDR1 SNHLY, CDR2 FYNNEI. The CDR3 spans 14 residues. The ends were cut back, 5 bases at V and 4 bases at J, with 14 bases in the middle. DNA of the CDR3: TGTGCCAGCAGTTCACTGGACAGCATCTATGGCTACACCTTC. Translating gives CASSSLDSIYGYTF.

This clonotype has ten or more counts. The chain recombines TRBV27 with TRBJ2-3; weak D call: TRBD2 (5 bases). The CDR3 consists of 16 residues. Germline values: CDR1 MNHEY, CDR2 SMNVEV (reference sequence). V dropped 2 bases and J dropped 2 bases, with 14 bases sitting between them. CDR3 protein: CASSLGKAGPTDTQYF. The CDR3 region has the DNA TGTGCCAGCAGTTTAGGAAAGGCGGGTCCCACAGATACGCAGTATTTT.

This clonotype was observed a handful of times. This rearrangement joins TRBV7-3 to TRBJ2-3; the match to TRBD2 covers 7 bases. This CDR3 has 14 amino acids. Germline loops: CDR1 SGHTA, CDR2 FQGTGA. With 2 bases clipped from V and 5 bases from J, the junction kept 4 bases outside the gene matches. CDR3 sequence (DNA): TGTGCCAGCAGCTTAGGGACTATCCAAGATACGCAGTATTTT. It specifies CASSLGTIQDTQYF.

The CDR3 reads CASSIRGDSYNEQFF. The CDR3 nucleotides are TGTGCCAGCAGTATAAGGGGTGACTCCTACAATGAGCAGTTCTTC. This sequence joins TRBV12-3 or TRBV12-4 and TRBJ2-1, with D maybe TRBD1 (5 bases). The CDR3 extends over 15 amino acids. V lost 5 bases and J 0 bases, leaving 11 bases between the germline ends.

The V gene is TRBV27, the J gene TRBJ2-1; tentatively, D is TRBD1 (6 bases). The CDR3 is 13 amino acids. Per the germline V gene, CDR1 is MNHEY and CDR2 is SMNVEV (reference sequence). Trimming removed 3 bases at V and 9 bases at J, with 12 bases between. In nucleotides, the CDR3 is TGTGCCAGCAGTTTCCACGGACAGATTGAGCAGTTCTTC. Translation gives CASSFHGQIEQFF.

V is TRBV2 and J is TRBJ2-5; D perhaps matches TRBD2 (6 bases). Trimming left V 3 bases short and J 11 bases short, with 22 bases between. The CDR3 contains 15 residues. Germline lookup yields CDR1 SNHLY and CDR2 FYNNEI. CDR3 bases: TGTGCCAGCAGTGATATTGGGGAAAGCGGGTATGAACAGTACTTC. Translating it yields CASSDIGESGYEQYF.

The chain combines TRBV20-1 with TRBJ2-3; TRBD1 aligns across 8 bases. CDR3 length: 14 residues. V gave up 3 bases and J gave up 6 bases; unmatched junction bases: 8. The germline gives CDR1 DFQATT, CDR2 SNEGSKA (reference sequence). In DNA, the CDR3 is TGCAGTGCTAGGCGGACAGGGCGACACGATACGCAGTATTTT. Translation: CSARRTGRHDTQYF.

To note about this clonotype: The junction departs from the called germline gene at one end, perhaps through a read error. CDR3 in DNA: TGTGCCAGCCAAGAGACCCACAGGGGCTCTGGCCACACCTTC. The encoded protein is CASQETHRGSGHTF. The chain employs TRBV6-5 and TRBJ1-2; 7 bases map to TRBD1. This CDR3 spans 14 amino acids. Germline V CDR1 and CDR2: MNHEY, SVGAGI.

In the case of this clonotype: This clone may be a read error of a much larger clone one base away. The V call is TRBV7-2, the J call TRBJ2-5; possibly TRBD2 for D (6 bases). Trimming shortened V by 2 bases and J by 11 bases, and 18 bases separated the two germline ends. The germline V gene has CDR1 SGHTA and CDR2 FQGNSA. The CDR3 length is 14 residues. The CDR3 DNA is TGTGCCAGCAGCTTACCCACTAGCAGTAATGAGCAGTACTTC. It codes for CASSLPTSSNEQYF.